The clone carrying this T cell receptor (beta chain) occurred once. This entry comes from a study of blood T cell repertoires in COVID-19. The wider study: T cells, B-cell-depleted T cells, or PBMCs provided the cDNA or gDNA that served as material.

This table comes from immunoSEQ multiplex PCR, and its TCRdb copy is limited to in-frame clones, with some not included. The data contain about 310,000 clones, around 90% of them singletons. Those enrolled in Seattle joined during active infection and were followed longitudinally afterward. There are 13 residues in the CDR3. V dropped 2 bases and J dropped 3 bases, with 8 bases sitting between them. Germline-derived CDR1 and CDR2 are SGDLS and YYNGEE. The chain joins TRBV9 to TRBJ1-1; a possible D gene is TRBD1 (5 bases). The sample comprised peripheral blood. This clonotype was sampled from a woman in her thirties or forties with COVID-19, enrolled during active disease. For the CDR3, the DNA is TGTGCCAGCAGCGTGGGGCTTGACACTGAAGCTTTCTTT. Translated: CASSVGLDTEAFF.